This T cell receptor (beta chain) was sequenced for a study of cytomegalovirus exposure and HLA in healthy donors. The study's findings and limits: In a later analysis, TCR beta V- and J-gene trimming was associated with a missense DCLRE1C variant.

The PCR made use of 60 Vbeta and 13 Jbeta primers. Assay used: immunoSEQ multiplex PCR; TCRdb lists only in-frame clones, some missing. The sample lists about 82,000 clones; roughly four fifths were seen once. Comment on this clone: The antigen is undetermined.

CDR1 is LGHNA, CDR2 YSLEER, per germline. CDR3 length equals 14 residues. V lost 0 bases, J lost 7 bases, and 11 bases lay in between. The sequencing input was PBMCs. V is TRBV4-3 and J is TRBJ2-3; D call uncertain. The clonotype originates from a human donor in good health. The CDR3 loop reads CASSQEPATNTQYF. CDR3 sequence (DNA): TGCGCCAGCAGCCAAGAACCAGCGACGAATACGCAGTATTTT.